The rows below give T cell receptor beta chains drawn from one sample of a study of blood T cell repertoires in COVID-19. Sequencing was performed with immunoSEQ multiplex PCR; in TCRdb, only in-frame clones are kept and a portion is missing. This repertoire shows over 130,000 clones, over 75% found once; its top ten account for over 2.5%. The specimen sequenced was PBMCs or T cells enriched from blood (not recorded which). These TCRs come from a woman aged 50 to 60 who had recovered from COVID-19. CDR3s include the opening cysteine and the closing phenylalanine or tryptophan. A D gene is named only where the DNA matches it firmly.

J gene: TRBJ1-2
V gene: TRBV11-2
D gene: TRBD1
CDR3 protein: CASSLALGQGIGYTF
CDR3 DNA: TGTGCCAGCAGCTTAGCCCTGGGACAGGGAATCGGCTACACCTTC

J gene: TRBJ1-3
V gene: TRBV4-2
D gene: .
CDR3 protein: CASSLGQSSGNTIYF
CDR3 DNA: TGTGCCAGCAGCCTGGGACAAAGCTCTGGAAACACCATATATTTT

J gene: TRBJ1-2
V gene: TRBV28
D gene: TRBD1
CDR3 protein: CASSSSGLDRSFYGYTF
CDR3 DNA: TGTGCCAGCTCCTCCAGCGGGTTGGACAGGTCTTTCTATGGCTACACCTTC

J gene: TRBJ2-5
V gene: TRBV24-1
D gene: .
CDR3 protein: CATSDSRELQETQYF
CDR3 DNA: TGTGCCACCAGTGATTCCCGGGAGCTACAAGAGACCCAGTACTTC

J gene: TRBJ2-7
V gene: TRBV5-5
D gene: .
CDR3 protein: CASSLGDSGKQYF
CDR3 DNA: TGTGCCAGCAGCTTGGGGGACTCGGGCAAGCAGTACTTC

J gene: TRBJ2-7
V gene: TRBV27
D gene: TRBD1
CDR3 protein: CASRRDRTGVGEQYF
CDR3 DNA: TGTGCCAGCAGGAGGGATCGGACAGGGGTCGGGGAGCAGTACTTC

J gene: TRBJ1-1
V gene: TRBV6-1
D gene: .
CDR3 protein: CASSEGLGNTEAFF
CDR3 DNA: TGTGCCAGCAGTGAGGGACTGGGGAACACTGAAGCTTTCTTT

J gene: TRBJ1-3
V gene: TRBV7-9
D gene: .
CDR3 protein: CASSLPTLSGNTIYF
CDR3 DNA: TGTGCCAGCAGCTTACCTACCTTGTCTGGAAACACCATATATTTT

J gene: TRBJ2-2
V gene: TRBV2
D gene: .
CDR3 protein: CAGRQERAGELFF
CDR3 DNA: TGTGCCGGAAGACAGGAGAGGGCCGGGGAGCTGTTTTTT

J gene: TRBJ2-2
V gene: TRBV9
D gene: .
CDR3 protein: CASSVGLNLRAGAFPGELFF
CDR3 DNA: TGTGCCAGCAGCGTAGGCCTTAATTTGAGGGCAGGGGCCTTTCCCGGGGAGCTGTTTTTT

J gene: TRBJ1-1
V gene: TRBV19
D gene: .
CDR3 protein: CATQIWTEAFF
CDR3 DNA: TGTGCCACCCAGATTTGGACTGAAGCTTTCTTT